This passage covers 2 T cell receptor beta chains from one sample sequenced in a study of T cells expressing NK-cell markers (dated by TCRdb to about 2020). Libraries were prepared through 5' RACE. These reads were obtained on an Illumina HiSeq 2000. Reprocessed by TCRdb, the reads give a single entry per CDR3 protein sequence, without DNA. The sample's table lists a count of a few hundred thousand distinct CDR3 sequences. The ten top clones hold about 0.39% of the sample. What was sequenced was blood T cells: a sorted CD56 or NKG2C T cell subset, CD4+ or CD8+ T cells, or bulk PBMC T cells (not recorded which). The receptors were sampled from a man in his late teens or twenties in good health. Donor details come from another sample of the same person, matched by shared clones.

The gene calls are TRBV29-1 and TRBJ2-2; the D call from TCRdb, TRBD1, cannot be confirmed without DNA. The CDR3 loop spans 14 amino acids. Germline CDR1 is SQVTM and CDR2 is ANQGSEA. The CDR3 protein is CSVADRGRTGELFF.

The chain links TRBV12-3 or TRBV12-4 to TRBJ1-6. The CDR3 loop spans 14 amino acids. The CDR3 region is CASSLWQKGSPLHF.